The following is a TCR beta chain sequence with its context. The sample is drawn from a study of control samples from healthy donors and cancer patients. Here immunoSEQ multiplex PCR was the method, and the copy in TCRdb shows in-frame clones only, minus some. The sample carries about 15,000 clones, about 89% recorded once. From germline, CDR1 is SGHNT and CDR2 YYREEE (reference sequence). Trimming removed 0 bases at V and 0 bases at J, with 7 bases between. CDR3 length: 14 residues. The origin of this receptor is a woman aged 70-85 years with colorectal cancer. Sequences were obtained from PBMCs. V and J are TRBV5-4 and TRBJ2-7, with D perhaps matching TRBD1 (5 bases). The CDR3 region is CASSLDRTSYEQYF. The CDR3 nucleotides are TGTGCCAGCAGCTTGGACAGGACCTCCTACGAGCAGTACTTC.